This is a list of T cell receptor beta chains from one sample in a study of PD-1 blockade in classical Hodgkin lymphoma. The assay was immunoSEQ multiplex PCR, and TCRdb's table has in-frame clones only and misses some. The repertoire holds 15,000 to 20,000 clones, with around 76% as singletons. The sample was peripheral blood mononuclear cells (PBMCs), taken before the fourth cycle of nivolumab. These receptors were obtained from a human donor with classical Hodgkin lymphoma. Each CDR3 is given with its conserved first and last residue. The D gene is left open where the match is weak. Clone size, where shown, is once, few, many, or a class for clones that have expanded.

v_call	j_call	clone_size	d_call	cdr3_nt	cdr3_aa
TRBV5-1	TRBJ2-2	few	-	TGCGCCAGCAGCTTGGTAGGGGTGGTCCCCGGGGAGCTGTTTTTT	CASSLVGVVPGELFF
TRBV7-8	TRBJ1-1	-	-	TGTGCCAGCAGCCGCGACAGCCTCACTGAAGCTTTCTTT	CASSRDSLTEAFF
TRBV19	TRBJ1-5	few	-	TGTGCCAGTAGTATCAGGGGCGAAAATCAGCCCCAGCATTTT	CASSIRGENQPQHF
TRBV5-1	TRBJ2-2	-	-	TGCGCCAGCAGCTTGGCCTGGCCGAGAAACACCGGGGAGCTGTTTTTT	CASSLAWPRNTGELFF
TRBV27	TRBJ1-5	-	TRBD1	TGTGCCAGCTCCCCAGGGGTGAGGGGGCGTCAGCCCCAGCATTTT	CASSPGVRGRQPQHF
TRBV5-6	TRBJ2-7	-	TRBD2	TGTGCCAGCATCAAGACAATCTCTAGCGGACCCGCCGAGCAGTACTTC	CASIKTISSGPAEQYF
TRBV6-5	TRBJ2-2	-	-	TGTGCCAGCAGTTACCAAACCCTCGGGGAGCTGTTTTTT	CASSYQTLGELFF
TRBV11-2	TRBJ1-2	-	TRBD1	TGTGCCAGCAGCTTAAATGACAGGGATGGCTACACCTTC	CASSLNDRDGYTF
TRBV5-1	TRBJ1-1	-	TRBD1	TGCGCCAGTAGGGGGCTGTGGGAATCTAATGAAGCTTTCTTT	CASRGLWESNEAFF
TRBV19	TRBJ2-3	-	TRBD2	TGTGCCAGTAGACCGACTAGCGGGACGGATACGCAGTATTTT	CASRPTSGTDTQYF
TRBV28	TRBJ1-2	few	-	TGTGCCAGCAGTTTAGGGTTCGGCTACACCTTC	CASSLGFGYTF
TRBV28	TRBJ2-7	-	TRBD2	TGTGCCAGCAGGTTCGCGGGAGAATCCTACGAGCAGTACTTC	CASRFAGESYEQYF
TRBV9	TRBJ2-5	few	-	TGTGCCAGCAGCCCCAGAGGAAGCCAAGAGACCCAGTACTTC	CASSPRGSQETQYF
TRBV5-6	TRBJ1-5	-	-	TGTGCCAGCAGCCTCGGTCCGGCGGTCAATCAGCCCCAGCATTTT	CASSLGPAVNQPQHF
TRBV5-6	TRBJ2-7	-	-	TGTGCCAGCAGCCTGGGACCGCTCGTGAGTGAGTCCTACGAGCAGTACTTC	CASSLGPLVSESYEQYF
TRBV29-1	TRBJ1-5	-	-	TGCAGCGTTTTCGACCCCGCGGGTAATCAGCCCCAGCATTTT	CSVFDPAGNQPQHF
TRBV6-5	TRBJ1-3	-	-	TGTGCCAGCAGTCCTAGATCCCGATCTGGAAACACCATATATTTT	CASSPRSRSGNTIYF
TRBV7-2	TRBJ1-1	once	-	TGTGCCAGCAGCTTAGAGGCCCAGGCCAGGGCTAACACTGAAGCTTTCTTT	CASSLEAQARANTEAFF
TRBV30	TRBJ1-2	-	-	TGTGCCTGGAGTGCACGGGGGGGTCAGTATGGCTACACCTTC	CAWSARGGQYGYTF
TRBV7-9	TRBJ1-6	-	TRBD1	TGTGCCAGCAGCTTGAGCCAGGGGGCAAGATCACCCCTCCACTTT	CASSLSQGARSPLHF
TRBV7-6	TRBJ2-7	-	-	TGTGCCAGCAGCTTAGTGGCCGTCCCGGGGAGGGAGCAGTACTTC	CASSLVAVPGREQYF
TRBV7-2	TRBJ2-3	-	-	TGTGCCAGCAGCTTATCATATCACACAGATACGCAGTATTTT	CASSLSYHTDTQYF
TRBV30	TRBJ1-2	-	TRBD1	TGTGCCTCCCATTCAGGGGGGAGTGGCTACACCTTC	CASHSGGSGYTF
TRBV6-1	TRBJ2-1	medium-sized	-	TGTGCCAGCCCCACTAGCAATGAGCAGTTCTTC	CASPTSNEQFF
TRBV28	TRBJ1-1	few	-	TGTGCCAGCAGTTTATTCGGGGGGCTCATCGGAGCTTTCTTT	CASSLFGGLIGAFF
TRBV5-4	TRBJ1-3	-	TRBD1	TGTGCCAGCAGCTTACAGGGGGCTTTTAACACCATATATTTT	CASSLQGAFNTIYF
TRBV7-9	TRBJ2-2	-	-	TGTGCCAGCAGCTTTAACCCGATCACCGGGGAGCTGTTTTTT	CASSFNPITGELFF
TRBV7-8	TRBJ2-1	few	-	TGTGCCAGCAGCTTAATAGTCGACCAACTGAAACGTGAGCAGTTCTTC	CASSLIVDQLKREQFF
TRBV28	TRBJ1-4	-	-	TGTGCCAGCAGTTTCTCTCTCCGAGGAAAACTGTTTTTT	CASSFSLRGKLFF
TRBV6-1	TRBJ1-3	-	-	TGTGCCAGCAGTGAATTAAGGGGCAGGGCGATACTAAACTCTGGAAACACCATATATTTT	CASSELRGRAILNSGNTIYF
TRBV7-9	TRBJ1-2	-	TRBD1	TGTGCCAGCAGCCAAGACAGGGGATGGAATGGCTACACCTTC	CASSQDRGWNGYTF
TRBV9	TRBJ1-1	-	-	TGTGCCAGCAGCGCGCGACAGGTGAACACTGAAGCTTTCTTT	CASSARQVNTEAFF
TRBV20-1	TRBJ1-1	once	-	TGCAGTGCTCTCGGGTCAGAAAAAGCTTTCTTT	CSALGSEKAFF
TRBV5-1	TRBJ2-5	once	-	TGCGCCAGCAGCTTGGGCCGAGTACAAGAGACCCAGTACTTC	CASSLGRVQETQYF
TRBV7-2	TRBJ1-1	-	-	TGTGCCAGCAGCTTATACCAGGCCGGGGGCACTGAAGCTTTCTTT	CASSLYQAGGTEAFF
TRBV18	TRBJ2-2	-	-	TGTGCCAGCTCACCCTCGGGAACACCCACCGGGGAGCTGTTTTTT	CASSPSGTPTGELFF
TRBV10-3	TRBJ2-7	-	-	TGTGCCATCAGTGGGACCTACGAGCAGTACTTC	CAISGTYEQYF
TRBV19	TRBJ1-1	-	TRBD1	TGTGCCAGCTTGTTCCGGGACAGGGGAACAACTGAAGCTTTCTTT	CASLFRDRGTTEAFF
TRBV28	TRBJ1-4	-	-	TGTGCCAGCAGTTTAAGAGTCGAAAAACTGTTTTTT	CASSLRVEKLFF
TRBV18	TRBJ2-1	-	-	TGTGCCAGCTCACTCGCCAACAATGAGCAGTTCTTC	CASSLANNEQFF
TRBV6-5	TRBJ1-5	few	-	TGTGCCAGCAGCCGGAGTAGCAATCAGCCCCAGCATTTT	CASSRSSNQPQHF
TRBV19	TRBJ1-4	few	-	TGTGCCAGTAGTACCCTTGCGAGTGAAAAACTGTTTTTT	CASSTLASEKLFF
TRBV5-4	TRBJ2-7	medium-sized	-	TGTGCCAGCAGCCCTCGGGGTGCAGGCCGAGGTATCCACGAGCAGTACTTC	CASSPRGAGRGIHEQYF
TRBV7-2	TRBJ1-1	-	-	TGTGCCAGCAGCCCCGGCGGCACTGAAGCTTTCTTT	CASSPGGTEAFF
TRBV19	TRBJ2-6	-	-	TGTGCCAGTAGTATACTGGCATCGTCTCTCTCTGGGGCCAACGTCCTGACTTTC	CASSILASSLSGANVLTF
TRBV27	TRBJ2-7	few	TRBD1	TGTGCCAGCAGTAGGGACAGCACCTACGAGCAGTACTTC	CASSRDSTYEQYF
TRBV19	TRBJ1-4	once	-	TGTGCCAGTAGTATAGAGTACAGAACTAATGAAAAACTGTTTTTT	CASSIEYRTNEKLFF
TRBV28	TRBJ2-3	once	-	TGTGCCAGCAGTACCACACTATACACAGATACGCAGTATTTT	CASSTTLYTDTQYF
TRBV29-1	TRBJ1-2	-	TRBD1	TGCAGCGTATCCCCGGGACAGGACTATGGCTACACCTTC	CSVSPGQDYGYTF
TRBV10-1	TRBJ2-2	-	-	TGCGCCAGCAGTTCTTGGGAACTCACCGGGGAGCTGTTTTTT	CASSSWELTGELFF
TRBV7-9	TRBJ2-7	-	TRBD2	TGTGCCAGCAGCTCCAGCTGGGTAGCGGGCCGCTACGAGCAGTACTTC	CASSSSWVAGRYEQYF
TRBV6-5	TRBJ2-6	-	-	TGTGCCAGCAGTTACCAGGGGATCGGGGCCAACGTCCTGACTTTC	CASSYQGIGANVLTF
TRBV7-2	TRBJ2-5	-	-	TGTGCCAGCAGCTTAGACGCTCCCGGGACCGGGGGGACCCAGTACTTC	CASSLDAPGTGGTQYF